This entry describes one TCR beta chain. It lacks a known antigen. Base qualities are not recorded, but no much larger clone differs from it by a single base. These data originate in a study of blood T cells in healthy people across ages (dated by TCRdb to the mid-2010s). About the investigation overall: In model experiments, roughly one uniquely barcoded TCR beta cDNA molecule per two T cells was captured by template switching. Using the same blood draw, the study looked at two additional independent replicas of 1 million unique cDNA reads for two donors, one aged 18 to 30 and the other aged 80 or older. The donors were divided into four age groups: young (average around 17 years), middle-aged (around 41), aged (approximately 62) and long-lived (around 80). Age-related changes in TCR beta repertoire diversity were measured in the study by deep sequencing normalized with unique cDNA molecular identifiers. To avoid experimental bias, donors of different ages were distributed randomly across sequencing lanes.

Libraries came from 5' RACE. Reads for this sample came from an Illumina HiSeq 2500. The second PCR ran for about 6 to 12 cycles and used a J-beta primer mix along with a sample-barcoded 5' primer. Each TCR beta cDNA molecule received a unique molecular identifier from a template-switch 5' adaptor carrying 12 random nucleotides. Each sample yielded at least 2.5 million CDR3-containing paired-end reads. All of the RNA was converted into first-strand cDNA using the Mint cDNA synthesis kit, with a TRBC-specific oligonucleotide serving as the primer. After uracil-DNA glycosylase treatment, a first 18-cycle PCR used universal primers M1SS and BC2_uni_R on all cDNA. The original methods were these. For normalization, 1 million high-quality reads were randomly selected from each sample, with every read carrying a distinct molecular identifier. Reads with shared molecular identifiers were discarded instead of being binned into consensus sequences. MiTCR, set to a Q25 quality threshold and the strictest error-elimination algorithm, was used for CDR3 identification, clonotype clustering and error correction. Lower-bound total TCR beta diversity was estimated with a nonparametric unseen species model using Euler transformation. The raw public reads went through TCRdb reprocessing: fastp at Q25, MiXCR clone calling, in-frame beta chains kept. Duplicate CDR3 protein sequences are folded into a single record with the most common DNA and genes. Clone size and V and J calls follow TCRdb, not the original study. In this sample the table shows roughly 1,500,000 distinct CDR3 sequences, 42% of which occur a single time. The ten largest clones represent 7.9% of the sample.

General findings and caveats noted by the study authors: Since profiling was done on bulk unsorted PBMCs, naive and antigen-experienced compartments could not be conclusively compared. There was a strong correlation between observed TCR beta diversity and the percentage of naive T cells measured by flow cytometry. Observed TCR beta diversity per million T cells fell roughly linearly with age, and a significant reduction was already apparent by age about 38. Compared with the aged group, more naive CD4+ T cells, fewer expanded clones and increased TCR diversity were shown by the long-lived group, suggesting age selection. Total diversity estimates from one million sequenced T cells were considered lower bounds and underestimates. Donor CMV infection status was unknown, potentially confounding age-related changes in expanded clonotypes.

From the cysteine through the phenylalanine, the CDR3 covers 15 amino acids. The CDR3 DNA has 45 bases and is translated from base 1. V is clipped by 5 bases and J by 0 bases, and the sequence between their germline boundaries is 8 bases long. The germline V gene provides CDR1 MGHDK and CDR2 SYGVNS. The 35 to 40 donors, aged about 6 to 95 years, were systemically healthy Caucasian individuals from Russia. Each donor gave ten milliliters of peripheral blood, drawn into EDTA-treated Vacutainer tubes. Ficoll-Paque density-gradient centrifugation was used to isolate PBMCs, with at least 6.5 million per sample. Trizol reagent was used to extract total RNA from the PBMCs, yielding at least 5.5 micrograms per sample. For every donor, an aliquot of PBMCs went through flow cytometry to measure the percentages of naive CD45RAhigh/CD27high T cells.

The sequenced material came from blood. This chain joins TRBV25-1 to TRBJ1-6, and TRBD1 may be the D gene, going by 5 matching bases. The receptor was derived from a woman aged 18-35 years in good health. The nucleotide sequence reads as follows: TGTGCCAGCAGTACCGACAGCTCCTATAATTCACCCCTCCACTTT. Its coded protein is CASSTDSSYNSPLHF.